Shown below are 14 T cell receptor beta chains from a single sample sequenced in a study of blood T cell repertoires in COVID-19. Repertoires were generated with immunoSEQ multiplex PCR, while TCRdb's copy carries only in-frame clones and drops some. The sample has under 45,000 clones, about 90% seen once. Sequences were obtained from peripheral blood. The receptors were sampled from a human donor in a cohort sampled during active COVID-19.

This clone has more than one count but fewer than ten. The chain has TRBV30 and TRBJ1-5; possible D gene TRBD1, 5 bases. The CDR3 extends over 14 amino acids. Germline V lookup: CDR1 GTSNPN, CDR2 SVGIG (reference sequence). V shed 1 base and J shed 4 bases, with 11 bases lying between them. The CDR3 protein is CAWSAGGGNQPQHF. DNA for the CDR3: TGTGCCTGGAGTGCGGGGGGTGGGAATCAGCCCCAGCATTTT.

The chain links TRBV3-1 (or the pseudogene TRBV3-2) to TRBJ2-3; D is possibly TRBD2 (6 bases). V lost 3 bases and J 9 bases, leaving 16 bases between the germline ends. In germline, CDR1 is LGHDT, CDR2 YNNKEL (reference sequence). CDR3 length equals 14 residues. CDR3 sequence: CASSQVGGEGTQYF. CDR3 DNA: TGTGCCAGCAGCCAGGTAGGCGGGGAAGGGACGCAGTATTTT.

The rearrangement links TRBV27 to TRBJ2-4, with 8 bases lining up with TRBD2. After removal of 5 bases from V and 0 bases from J, the junction contained 9 bases not matched to a gene. Germline V CDR1 and CDR2: MNHEY, SMNVEV (reference sequence). The CDR3 totals 17 residues. The CDR3 nucleotides are TGTGCCAGCAGTCCACTTACGGGAGGGCTAGCCAAAAACATTCAGTACTTC. Translation: CASSPLTGGLAKNIQYF.

The V call is TRBV5-1, the J call TRBJ2-7; the D gene is possibly TRBD1 (6 bases). Germline CDR1 SGHRS, CDR2 YFSETQ. This CDR3 has 14 amino acids. Trimming stripped 4 bases from V and 3 bases from J, with 14 bases between. The CDR3 loop reads CASSVSTGFYEQYF. In DNA, the CDR3 is TGCGCCAGCAGCGTATCCACAGGGTTCTACGAGCAGTACTTC.

The V and J genes are TRBV30 and TRBJ2-3; 7 positions agree with TRBD1. V gave up 0 bases and J gave up 4 bases; unmatched junction bases: 4. CDR1 is GTSNPN, CDR2 SVGIG, per germline (reference sequence). CDR3 size: 14 residues. Written as DNA, the CDR3 is TGTGCCTGGAGTGTAGGACAGGCTCCAGATACGCAGTATTTT. Its translation is CAWSVGQAPDTQYF. Variable domain in full (rest from reference TRBV30 and TRBJ2-3): SQTIHQWPATLVQPVGSPLSLECTVEGTSNPNLYWYRQAAGRGLQLLFYSVGIGQISSEVPQNLSASRPQDRQFILSSKKLLLSDSGFYLCAWSVGQAPDTQYFGPGTRLTVL.

The CDR3 reads CASSKATGKGNTEAFF. Written as DNA, the CDR3 is TGTGCCAGCAGCAAAGCGACAGGGAAGGGGAACACTGAAGCTTTCTTT. The chain has TRBV21-1 and TRBJ1-1; the table's TRBD1 call for D was not verified on the DNA. TRBV21-1 is flagged as a pseudogene. The CDR3 contains 16 residues.

The chain recombines TRBV5-1 with TRBJ2-7; a possible D gene is TRBD1 (5 bases). This CDR3 comprises 14 residues. The germline V gene has CDR1 SGHRS and CDR2 YFSETQ. The V end was cut by 5 bases, the J end by 0 bases, with 12 bases between. The CDR3, as DNA: TGCGCCAGCAGGCCTCTGGACACCTCCTACGAGCAGTACTTC. Amino acids: CASRPLDTSYEQYF.

The chain employs TRBV5-6 and TRBJ2-7; TRBD2 is a possible D gene (7 bases). In germline, CDR1 is SGHDT, CDR2 YYEEEE. This CDR3 spans 17 amino acids. V lost 1 base and J 6 bases, leaving 23 bases between the germline ends. CDR3 coding DNA: TGTGCCAGCAGCTTGTTGGGGGGGCCGGCCTCTTTTGGCGAGCAGTACTTC. Amino acid sequence: CASSLLGGPASFGEQYF.

The sample holds a few counts of this clone. The CDR3 DNA is TGTGCCAGCAGCGTACCAGGAAACACCATATATTTT. It yields the protein CASSVPGNTIYF. The chain couples TRBV9 to TRBJ1-3, with D unresolved. The CDR3 totals 12 residues. Germline CDR1 SGDLS, CDR2 YYNGEE. V was clipped by 1 base and J by 4 bases, with 3 bases between them.

Sample share makes this clone medium-sized. This chain uses TRBV19 with TRBJ1-5; 10 nucleotides agree with TRBD1. This CDR3 is 15 amino acids long. Per germline, CDR1 LNHDA and CDR2 SQIVND (reference sequence). Trimming at V came to 6 bases and at J to 6 bases, leaving 8 bases not matched to a gene. In nucleotides, the CDR3 is TGTGCCAGTAGCCCAGGACAGGGGGGTGTTCAGCCCCAGCATTTT. It is translated as CASSPGQGGVQPQHF. The entire variable domain, with the rest obtained from reference TRBV19 and TRBJ1-5, is as follows: DGGITQSPKYLFRKEGQNVTLSCEQNLNHDAMYWYRQDPGQGLRLIYYSQIVNDFQKGDIAEGYSVSREKKESFPLTVTSAQKNPTAFYLCASSPGQGGVQPQHFGDGTRLSIL.

J is TRBJ2-3 and V is TRBV7-2; 9 nucleotides align to TRBD2. This CDR3 comprises 15 residues. Germline V gene data show CDR1 as SGHTA and CDR2 as FQGNSA. V lost 4 bases and J lost 3; bases outside the gene matches: 5. In nucleotides, the CDR3 is TGTGCCAGCAGCTCCAGCGGGAGGTATACAGATACGCAGTATTTT. Its protein product is CASSSSGRYTDTQYF. The complete variable domain, with remaining parts taken from reference TRBV7-2 and TRBJ2-3, reads GAGVSQSPSNKVTEKGKDVELRCDPISGHTALYWYRQSLGQGLEFLIYFQGNSAPDKSGLPSDRFSAERTGGSVSTLTIQRTQQEDSAVYLCASSSSGRYTDTQYFGPGTRLTVL.

The V and J genes are TRBV7-2 and TRBJ2-7; possible D gene TRBD2, 5 bases. V was shortened by 7 bases and J by 5 bases, with 15 bases between the two germline ends. CDR1 and CDR2 (germline): SGHTA, FQGNSA. This CDR3 has 13 residues. CDR3 sequence (DNA): TGTGCCAGCAAGGTTCGGGCGGGCGACGAGCAGTACTTC. Translating it yields CASKVRAGDEQYF.

The chain uses TRBV6-5 and TRBJ1-2; D is unclear. The CDR3 length is 15 residues. Germline values: CDR1 MNHEY, CDR2 SVGAGI. The V end lost 5 bases, the J end lost 0 bases, and 13 bases lay between the germline ends. This chain's CDR3 is CASSPSGGPNYGYTF. CDR3 bases: TGTGCCAGCAGTCCTTCGGGAGGTCCTAACTATGGCTACACCTTC.

J is TRBJ1-6 and V is TRBV28, with 8 nucleotides matching TRBD1. Germline lookup yields CDR1 MDHEN and CDR2 SYDVKM. This CDR3 comprises 15 residues. Trimming cost V 5 bases and J 6 bases; bases outside gene matches: 6. CDR3 coding DNA: TGTGCCAGCAGTCGCCGGACAGGGACTAATTCACCCCTCCACTTT. Its translation: CASSRRTGTNSPLHF.